This entry lists 15 T cell receptor beta chains sequenced from one sample in a study of T cell repertoires in cytomegalovirus infection. TCRdb called the reads again in MiXCR, with one record for every CDR3 protein. Of roughly 640,000 distinct CDR3 sequences in the sample, 20% to 25% were seen once. Sequences were obtained from CD8+ T cells from PBMCs. The receptor source for this set is a human donor in good health (CMV status not recorded). Some clones in this sample may be carry-over from other donors' samples.

J is TRBJ1-1 and V is TRBV5-1; 9 positions agree with TRBD1. The junction had 5 bases not matched to a gene; V was cut back by 2 bases and J by 3 bases. There are 15 residues in the CDR3. Germline CDR1 is SGHRS and CDR2 is YFSETQ. The CDR3 is CASSFWTGADTEAFF. The DNA of the CDR3 is TGCGCCAGCAGCTTCTGGACAGGGGCGGACACTGAAGCTTTCTTT.

With respect to this clonotype: A much larger clone lies one base from this, so it may be a read error. The chain employs TRBV7-8 and TRBJ1-1; D unresolved. This CDR3 is 12 amino acids long. Germline lookup yields CDR1 SGHVS and CDR2 FQNEAQ. DNA of the CDR3: TGTGCCAGCAGCGGTACGAGCACTAAAGCTTTCTTT. Its protein is CASSGTSTKAFF.

The J gene is TRBJ1-1, the V gene TRBV20-1; no reliable D call. Trimming stripped 3 bases from V and 0 bases from J, with 8 bases between. Germline assignment: CDR1 DFQATT and CDR2 SNEGSKA (reference sequence). The CDR3 length is 13 residues. The CDR3 DNA reads as TGCAGTGCTAGTGTGGGGATGAACACTGAAGCTTTCTTT. This translates into CSASVGMNTEAFF.

This sequence joins TRBV7-8 and TRBJ2-7; maybe TRBD1 (5 bases). Germline CDR1 and CDR2: SGHVS and FQNEAQ. The CDR3 has 15 residues. Trimming cost V 1 base and J 0 bases, with 10 bases left between them. Here the CDR3 reads CASSLEGLGSYEQYV. The DNA of the CDR3 is TGTGCCAGCAGCTTAGAGGGGTTAGGCTCCTACGAGCAGTACGTC.

The table lists this clonotype with many counts. This chain joins TRBV6-1 and TRBJ2-5; D gene unclear. V lost 8 bases and J lost 4, with 11 bases in between. The length of the CDR3 is 12 residues. Germline V CDR1 and CDR2: MNHNS, SASEGT. The CDR3 sequence: CASRSIGETQYF. CDR3 DNA sequence: TGTGCCAGCCGCAGTATTGGAGAGACCCAGTACTTC.

This chain uses TRBV29-1 with TRBJ2-5; TRBD2 aligns across 7 bases. The J segment lost 0 bases and the V segment lost 7 bases, leaving 14 bases of the junction unmatched. CDR1 is SQVTM and CDR2 is ANQGSEA in the germline V gene. There are 16 residues in the CDR3. The DNA of the CDR3 is TGCAGCGACGAAGGGCCTAGCGGTTACTACCAAGAGACCCAGTACTTC. Its protein product is CSDEGPSGYYQETQYF.

This clonotype was observed many times. This chain joins TRBV7-9 and TRBJ1-2; 7 bases are a match to TRBD1. The CDR3 has 15 residues. With 3 bases clipped from V and 2 bases from J, the junction kept 6 bases outside the gene matches. The germline gives CDR1 SEHNR, CDR2 FQNEAQ (reference sequence). In nucleotides, the CDR3 is TGTGCCAGCAGCTTCGCGGACAGGAAAAACTATGGCTACACCTTC. The encoded protein is CASSFADRKNYGYTF.

The chain links TRBV6-1 to TRBJ2-7; weak D call: TRBD1 (6 bases). The CDR3 consists of 12 residues. Trimming shortened V by 8 bases and J by 2 bases, and 10 bases separated the two germline ends. Germline CDR1 reads MNHNS; CDR2 reads SASEGT. The CDR3 here is CASGWTAYEQYV. CDR3 sequence (DNA): TGTGCCAGCGGCTGGACAGCCTACGAGCAGTACGTC.

The chain uses TRBV20-1 and TRBJ2-1, with 9 nucleotides matching TRBD1. Per germline, CDR1 DFQATT and CDR2 SNEGSKA (reference sequence). With V trimmed by 8 bases and J by 12 bases, 11 bases remained unmatched. The CDR3 runs to 12 residues. The CDR3 nucleotides are TGCAGTACTGGGGGACAGGGAAGGTCGCAGTTCTTC. Translated, it gives CSTGGQGRSQFF.

The chain couples TRBV9 to TRBJ2-3, with D perhaps TRBD1 (6 bases). V dropped 1 base and J dropped 4 bases, with 19 bases sitting between them. The CDR3 totals 17 residues. Germline CDR1 reads SGDLS; CDR2 reads YYNGEE. The CDR3 loop is CASSVPSDRQGPDTQYF. DNA of the CDR3: TGTGCCAGCAGCGTACCTTCCGACAGGCAGGGCCCAGATACGCAGTATTTT.

The table lists this clonotype with many counts. The chain uses TRBV7-9 and TRBJ2-1, with TRBD2 matching 9 bases. The CDR3 length is 15 residues. Germline V gene sequence: CDR1 SEHNR, CDR2 FQNEAQ (reference sequence). V was pared by 1 base and J by 8 bases, with 6 bases of the junction left unmatched. The CDR3 DNA reads TGTGCCAGCAGCTTAGAAGGCGCTAGCGGGGATGAGCAGTTCTTC. It is translated as CASSLEGASGDEQFF.

This clonotype was detected ten times or more. The chain is built from TRBV7-2 and TRBJ1-5; D not certain. The CDR3 consists of 12 residues. V lost 4 bases and J 3 bases, leaving 4 bases between the germline ends. Germline CDR1 reads SGHTA; CDR2 reads FQGNSA. This chain's CDR3 is CASSSANQPQHF. CDR3 DNA sequence: TGTGCCAGCAGCTCAGCCAATCAGCCCCAGCATTTT.

V and J are TRBV18 and TRBJ2-1; no clear D gene. The germline V and J ends were trimmed by 2 bases and 8 bases, with 13 bases remaining between them. The V gene's germline CDR1 is KGHSH and CDR2 LQKENI. This CDR3 spans 14 amino acids. In nucleotides, the CDR3 is TGTGCCAGCTCACCATTTCGAGTTGGGGATGAGCAGTTCTTC. Its translation is CASSPFRVGDEQFF.

The gene calls are TRBV20-1 and TRBJ1-6; possible D gene TRBD1, 6 bases. The V gene's germline CDR1 is DFQATT and CDR2 SNEGSKA (reference sequence). The CDR3 is 15 residues long. Trimming left V 7 bases short and J 6 bases short, with 19 bases between. This CDR3 is CSGDPGHLFNSPLHF. CDR3 DNA: TGCAGTGGGGACCCGGGACATCTATTTAATTCACCCCTCCACTTT.

This clonotype was detected only a few times. The gene calls are TRBV6-5 and TRBJ1-1; a weak D match, TRBD1 (6 bases). This CDR3 spans 13 amino acids. The ends were cut back, 10 bases at V and 1 base at J, with 13 bases in the middle. CDR1 is MNHEY, CDR2 SVGAGI, per germline. The CDR3 is CATVGGGNTEAFF. CDR3 in DNA: TGTGCCACCGTGGGAGGGGGGAACACTGAAGCTTTCTTT.